This T cell receptor (beta chain) was profiled in a study of cytomegalovirus exposure and HLA in healthy donors. The PCR contained 60 Vbeta and 13 Jbeta primers. The table came from immunoSEQ multiplex PCR; TCRdb's copy has only in-frame clones and leaves some out. This table holds about 170,000 clones, roughly 80% found once. Study-wide results and caveats: Cytomegalovirus-associated TCR beta chains were listed, numbering 164. Some V segments (TRBV6-2 and TRBV6-3 among them) were excluded as indistinguishable. Despite most TCR sequences being rare, some public TCRs occurred in many donors. Cytomegalovirus status was reportedly diagnosed by the classifier with high specificity and sensitivity.

For this clone: The target antigen is unknown.

This CDR3 contains 13 residues. CDR1 is SGDLS, CDR2 YYNGEE, per germline. V was shortened by 4 bases and J by 7 bases, with 9 bases between the two germline ends. The chain uses TRBV9 and TRBJ1-6; perhaps TRBD1 as D (5 bases). The clonotype originates from a young woman in good health and CMV-seronegative. The sample taken for sequencing was PBMCs. The CDR3 region has the DNA TGTGCCAGCAGCAATTCAGGGAATTCACCCCTCCACTTT. Amino acid sequence: CASSNSGNSPLHF. The full variable domain, with the rest looked up from reference TRBV9 and TRBJ1-6, is DSGVTQTPKHLITATGQRVTLRCSPRSGDLSVYWYQQSLDQGLQFLIQYYNGEERAKGNILERFSAQQFPDLHSELNLSSLELGDSALYFCASSNSGNSPLHFGNGTRLTVT.